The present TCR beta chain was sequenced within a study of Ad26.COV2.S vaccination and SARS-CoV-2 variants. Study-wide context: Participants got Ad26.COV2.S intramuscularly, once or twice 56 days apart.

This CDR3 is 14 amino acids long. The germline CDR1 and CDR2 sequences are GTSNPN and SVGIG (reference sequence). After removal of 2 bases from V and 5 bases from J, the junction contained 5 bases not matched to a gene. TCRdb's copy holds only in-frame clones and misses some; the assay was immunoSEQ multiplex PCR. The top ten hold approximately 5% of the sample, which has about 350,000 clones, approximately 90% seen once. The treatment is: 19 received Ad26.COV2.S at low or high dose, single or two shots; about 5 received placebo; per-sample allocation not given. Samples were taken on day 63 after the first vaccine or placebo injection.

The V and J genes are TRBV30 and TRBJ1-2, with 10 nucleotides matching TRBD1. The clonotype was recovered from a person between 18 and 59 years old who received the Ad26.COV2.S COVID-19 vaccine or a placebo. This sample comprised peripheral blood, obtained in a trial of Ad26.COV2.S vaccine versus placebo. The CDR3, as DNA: TGTGCCTGGAGTACTCGGACAGGGGGTTATGGCTACACCTTC. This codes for CAWSTRTGGYGYTF. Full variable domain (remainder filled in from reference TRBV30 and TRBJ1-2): SQTIHQWPATLVQPVGSPLSLECTVEGTSNPNLYWYRQAAGRGLQLLFYSVGIGQISSEVPQNLSASRPQDRQFILSSKKLLLSDSGFYLCAWSTRTGGYGYTFGSGTRLTVV.